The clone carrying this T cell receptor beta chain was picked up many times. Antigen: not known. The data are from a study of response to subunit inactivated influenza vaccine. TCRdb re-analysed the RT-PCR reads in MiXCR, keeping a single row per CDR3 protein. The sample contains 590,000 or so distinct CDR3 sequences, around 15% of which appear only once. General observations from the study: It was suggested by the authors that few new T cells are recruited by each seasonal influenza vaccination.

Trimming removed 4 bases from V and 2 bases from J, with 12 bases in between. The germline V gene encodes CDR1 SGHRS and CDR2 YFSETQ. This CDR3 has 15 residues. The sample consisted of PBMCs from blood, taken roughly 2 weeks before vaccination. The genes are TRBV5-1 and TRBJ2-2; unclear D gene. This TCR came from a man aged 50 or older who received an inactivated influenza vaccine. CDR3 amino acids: CASSPLLGNTGELFF. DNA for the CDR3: TGCGCCAGCAGCCCCTTGTTGGGAAACACCGGGGAGCTGTTTTTT.